This T cell receptor beta chain originates from a study of OX40 agonist ivuxolimab in advanced cancers. Study-wide background: Patients enrolled in dose escalation were diagnosed with hepatocellular carcinoma, melanoma, renal cell or head and neck cancer. One patient with hepatocellular carcinoma and two with cutaneous melanoma, three in all, had partial responses. The dose-escalation cohort was about 86% male, with a mean age of around 60 years, ranging roughly 23 to 85.

The CDR3 consists of 13 residues. The germline V gene encodes CDR1 LNHDA and CDR2 SQIVND (reference sequence). The V end was cut by 3 bases, the J end by 4 bases, with 9 bases between. The method was immunoSEQ multiplex PCR; TCRdb's version includes in-frame clones alone and lacks a portion of them. Altogether just over 90,000 clones are present, approximately 94% being singletons, with the ten largest covering roughly 2.6%. The receptor's source is an adult with an advanced solid tumor such as melanoma, head and neck, liver or kidney cancer. V usage is TRBV19 and J usage is TRBJ1-1; perhaps TRBD1 as D (6 bases). The source was CD4+ or CD8+ T cells sorted from blood, collected in a trial of the OX40 agonist ivuxolimab. CDR3 sequence (DNA): TGTGCCAGTAGTATCGACAGGAGCACTGAAGCTTTCTTT. As protein: CASSIDRSTEAFF.